The TCR beta chain described here comes from a study of blood T cell repertoires in COVID-19. The junction had 6 bases not matched to a gene; V was cut back by 4 bases and J by 1 base. CDR3 size: 15 residues. From germline, CDR1 is SGHRS and CDR2 YFSETQ. Clones were sequenced by immunoSEQ multiplex PCR, and TCRdb holds only the in-frame ones, with some missing. The table records more than 300,000 clones, about nine tenths of them present only once. The origin of this receptor is a woman between 18 and 29 years old who had recovered from COVID-19. Sequencing was done on a sample of PBMCs or T cells enriched from blood (not recorded which). This chain links TRBV5-1 with TRBJ2-3, with TRBD1 identical over 7 bases. CDR3 sequence reads: CASSEGQVGTDTQYF. The CDR3 nucleotides read TGCGCCAGCAGCGAAGGACAGGTCGGCACAGATACGCAGTATTTT.